These 24 T cell receptor beta chains originate from one sample sequenced in a study of PD-1 blockade in classical Hodgkin lymphoma. Measured with immunoSEQ multiplex PCR; TCRdb has only the in-frame clones, and not every one. This sample carries tens of thousands of clones, roughly 92% of them seen once, and the ten largest clones take approximately 8%. Noted time point: cycle 4 day 1 (C4D1), after 6 weeks of nivolumab. Each patient relapsed following autologous stem cell transplantation, and prior brentuximab vedotin exposure differed. The source material was peripheral blood mononuclear cells (PBMCs), sampled before the fourth cycle of nivolumab. The origin of the receptors is a human donor with classical Hodgkin lymphoma.

The rearrangement joins TRBV5-5 to TRBJ2-3; D tentatively fits TRBD1 or TRBD2 (5 bases each). V shed 1 base and J shed 2 bases, with 17 bases lying between them. Germline V gene data show CDR1 as SGHKS and CDR2 as YYEKEE (reference sequence). The CDR3 extends over 17 amino acids. CDR3 in amino acids: CASSLRSGIGATDTQYF. DNA of the CDR3: TGTGCCAGCAGCTTGAGATCGGGGATCGGGGCCACAGATACGCAGTATTTT.

This clone was detected only a few times. This CDR3 is CASSPRLAGGIGGELFF. CDR3 sequence (DNA): TGTGCCAGCAGCCCCCGTCTAGCGGGAGGCATTGGCGGGGAGCTGTTTTTT. The genes are TRBV7-9 and TRBJ2-2; TRBD2 agrees at 11 bases. From germline, CDR1 is SEHNR and CDR2 FQNEAQ (reference sequence). V was pared by 5 bases and J by 7 bases, with 12 bases of the junction left unmatched. This CDR3 contains 17 residues.

The J gene is TRBJ2-5, the V gene TRBV29-1; 9 nucleotides agree with TRBD2. The CDR3 loop spans 18 amino acids. The J segment lost 5 bases and the V segment lost 5 bases, leaving 21 bases of the junction unmatched. Germline-derived CDR1 and CDR2 are SQVTM and ANQGSEA. The CDR3 spells CSVTTLGAGGLLFETQYF. CDR3 DNA: TGCAGCGTTACGACTTTAGGGGCGGGGGGGCTATTGTTTGAGACCCAGTACTTC.

This sequence joins TRBV28 and TRBJ2-5; D is unresolved. CDR3 length: 16 amino acids. Germline CDR1 is MDHEN and CDR2 is SYDVKM. Deletions cut 6 bases from V and 4 bases from J, with 21 bases between. In nucleotides, the CDR3 is TGTGCCAGCAGCGTTTCTCGAACGAGGCTAAGAGAGACCCAGTACTTC. It is translated as CASSVSRTRLRETQYF.

This sequence joins TRBV7-2 and TRBJ2-2; perhaps TRBD2 as D (6 bases). The CDR3 has 17 amino acids. V lost 1 base and J lost 1, with 13 bases in between. Germline CDR1 and CDR2: SGHTA and FQGNSA. The CDR3 DNA reads as TGTGCCAGCAGCTTAGGTTTGGTAGCGGTGAACACCGGGGAGCTGTTTTTT. It is translated as CASSLGLVAVNTGELFF.

The rearrangement joins TRBV11-2 to TRBJ2-1; D ambiguous. The germline CDR1 and CDR2 sequences are SGHAT and FQNNGV. V gave up 5 bases and J gave up 0 bases, with 11 bases separating them. This CDR3 spans 15 amino acids. The CDR3: CASSPIKSSYNEQFF. The CDR3 coding sequence is TGTGCCAGCAGCCCCATCAAGAGCTCCTACAATGAGCAGTTCTTC.

The rearrangement uses TRBV2 and TRBJ1-4; D may be TRBD1 (6 bases). Germline loops: CDR1 SNHLY, CDR2 FYNNEI. This CDR3 is 16 amino acids long. The V end lost 2 bases, the J end lost 2 bases, and 12 bases lay between the germline ends. The CDR3 is CASSEWGAKTNEKLFF. The CDR3 DNA sequence: TGTGCCAGCAGTGAATGGGGGGCTAAGACTAATGAAAAACTGTTTTTT.

J is TRBJ2-7 and V is TRBV6-1; D is ambiguous. Looked up from germline, CDR1 is MNHNS and CDR2 is SASEGT. V was shortened by 3 bases and J by 3 bases, with 12 bases between the two germline ends. The CDR3 has 14 amino acids. Here the CDR3 reads CASSERQVVYEQYF. Written as DNA, the CDR3 is TGTGCCAGCAGTGAGAGGCAGGTCGTCTACGAGCAGTACTTC.

This rearrangement joins TRBV10-3 to TRBJ2-6; no firm D call. This CDR3 is 15 amino acids long. Germline V CDR1 and CDR2: ENHRY, SYGVKD. V was pared by 7 bases and J by 0 bases, with 10 bases between. Here the CDR3 DNA reads TGTGCCATCACGAGAGGCGTCTCTGGGGCCAACGTCCTGACTTTC. Translation gives CAITRGVSGANVLTF.

The V call is TRBV9, the J call TRBJ2-1, with TRBD1 matching over 8 bases. V trimming: 0 bases; J trimming: 6 bases; junction bases outside the gene matches: 2. CDR1 and CDR2 from the germline V gene are SGDLS and YYNGEE. This CDR3 contains 14 residues. In DNA, the CDR3 is TGTGCCAGCAGCGTAGCAGGACAGGGCAATGAGCAGTTCTTC. Its protein product is CASSVAGQGNEQFF.

The CDR3 region is CASGRGSQETQYF. The CDR3, as DNA: TGCGCCAGCGGCCGGGGGTCGCAAGAGACCCAGTACTTC. The chain joins TRBV10-2 to TRBJ2-5, with D perhaps TRBD2 (6 bases). Germline CDR1 reads WSHSY; CDR2 reads SAAADI. This CDR3 has 13 residues. V lost 8 bases and J 2 bases, leaving 12 bases between the germline ends.

The CDR3 nucleotides are TGTGCCAGCACCCGGACAGGGGCCTCCTACGAGCAGTACTTC. Its translation is CASTRTGASYEQYF. The chain carries TRBV5-6 and TRBJ2-7; 9 bases agree with TRBD1. The CDR3 length is 14 residues. V lost 6 bases and J lost 0; bases outside the gene matches: 4. The germline V gene has CDR1 SGHDT and CDR2 YYEEEE. The full variable domain, in which reference TRBV5-6 and TRBJ2-7 provide the parts outside the CDR3, is DAGVTQSPTHLIKTRGQQVTLRCSPKSGHDTVSWYQQALGQGPQFIFQYYEEEERQRGNFPDRFSGHQFPNYSSELNVNALLLGDSALYLCASTRTGASYEQYFGPGTRLTVT.

The chain employs TRBV27 and TRBJ2-3; TRBD1 agrees at 7 bases. CDR1 is MNHEY, CDR2 SMNVEV, per germline (reference sequence). CDR3 length: 15 amino acids. J gave up 1 base and V 5 bases, and 6 bases lay outside the gene matches. The CDR3, as DNA: TGTGCCAGCAGTCGACAGGGTAAGGGCACAGATACGCAGTATTTT. Residues: CASSRQGKGTDTQYF.

J is TRBJ2-7 and V is TRBV13; 8 nucleotides agree with TRBD1. CDR1 is PRHDT and CDR2 is FYEKMQ in the germline V gene (reference sequence). The CDR3 is 16 residues long. V lost 5 bases and J lost 0; bases outside the gene matches: 9. Written as DNA, the CDR3 is TGTGCCAGCAGCCCCCGGGACAGGACATACTCCTACGAGCAGTACTTC. Its protein product is CASSPRDRTYSYEQYF. Drawing the rest from reference TRBV13 and TRBJ2-7, the complete variable domain is AAGVIQSPRHLIKEKRETATLKCYPIPRHDTVYWYQQGPGQDPQFLISFYEKMQSDKGSIPDRFSAQQFSDYHSELNMSSLELGDSALYFCASSPRDRTYSYEQYFGPGTRLTVT.

The rearrangement joins TRBV7-8 to TRBJ2-7; unclear D gene. Trimming took 0 bases from V and 2 from J, leaving 8 bases between them. The CDR3 sequence is 14 residues long. Germline values: CDR1 SGHVS, CDR2 FQNEAQ. CDR3 amino acids: CASSLAQAPYEQYF. CDR3 DNA: TGTGCCAGCAGCTTAGCCCAGGCGCCCTACGAGCAGTACTTC.

V and J are TRBV5-5 and TRBJ2-5; D tentatively reads TRBD1 or TRBD2 (5 bases each). This CDR3 has 14 residues. The V gene lost 5 bases and the J gene lost 2 bases, with 13 bases spanning the gap. Germline V CDR1 and CDR2: SGHKS, YYEKEE (reference sequence). CDR3 sequence reads: CASRAGTAQETQYF. CDR3 nucleotides: TGTGCCAGCAGGGCCGGGACCGCACAAGAGACCCAGTACTTC.

This chain connects TRBV18 to TRBJ1-1; TRBD1 is a possible D gene (5 bases). This CDR3 contains 14 residues. In germline, CDR1 is KGHSH, CDR2 LQKENI. The V end was cut by 0 bases, the J end by 6 bases, with 11 bases between. CDR3 nucleotides: TGTGCCAGCTCACCACCGAACAGGCCGCCTGAAGCTTTCTTT. This gives the protein CASSPPNRPPEAFF. The variable domain in full, completed from reference TRBV18 and TRBJ1-1, reads NAGVMQNPRHLVRRRGQEARLRCSPMKGHSHVYWYRQLPEEGLKFMVYLQKENIIDESGMPKERFSAEFPKEGPSILRIQQVVRGDSAAYFCASSPPNRPPEAFFGQGTRLTVV.

The rearrangement uses TRBV11-2 and TRBJ2-1; possibly TRBD1 or TRBD2 for D (5 bases each). Trimming cost V 0 bases and J 4 bases, with 10 bases left between them. Per the germline V gene, CDR1 is SGHAT and CDR2 is FQNNGV. This CDR3 is 15 amino acids long. This chain's CDR3 is CASSLDWGSYNEQFF. The CDR3 bases are TGTGCCAGCAGCTTAGACTGGGGGTCTTACAATGAGCAGTTCTTC.

The chain joins TRBV5-1 to TRBJ2-1; the match to TRBD2 covers 11 bases. J was trimmed by 5 bases and V by 5 bases; bases with no gene match: 9. This CDR3 region has 16 residues. Germline lookup yields CDR1 SGHRS and CDR2 YFSETQ. The CDR3 here is CASRQASGGPNNEQFF. The CDR3 region has the DNA TGCGCCAGCAGACAGGCTAGCGGGGGGCCCAACAATGAGCAGTTCTTC.

V gene TRBV5-5 combines with J gene TRBJ2-7; D is possibly TRBD1 (7 bases). This CDR3 is 15 amino acids long. Germline loops: CDR1 SGHKS, CDR2 YYEKEE (reference sequence). Trimming left V 5 bases short and J 0 bases short, with 15 bases between. CDR3: CASRYSGDSSYEQYF. Here the CDR3 DNA reads TGTGCCAGCAGGTATTCGGGGGACAGCTCCTACGAGCAGTACTTC.

The chain has TRBV14 and TRBJ2-3, with 8 bases lining up with TRBD2. The CDR3 has 12 amino acids. J lost 8 bases, V lost 9 bases, and 7 bases had no gene match. Germline V gives CDR1 SGHDN, CDR2 FVKESK. As DNA, the CDR3 is TGTGCCAGTAGGACTAGCCGGGCTACGCAGTATTTT. Amino acids: CASRTSRATQYF.

This clone showed up just a few times. V is TRBV10-1 and J is TRBJ2-7; weak D call: TRBD2 (5 bases). The CDR3 contains 14 residues. The V and J ends lost 4 bases and 0 bases respectively, with 10 bases between them. Per germline, CDR1 WNHNN and CDR2 SYGVQD (reference sequence). DNA for the CDR3: TGCGCCAGCAGTGGCGGTGGGAGCTCCTACGAGCAGTACTTC. This sequence encodes CASSGGGSSYEQYF.

The genes are TRBV27 and TRBJ1-1; D is ambiguous. Germline CDR1 MNHEY, CDR2 SMNVEV (reference sequence). The V end lost 8 bases, the J end lost 1 base, and 2 bases lay between the germline ends. The CDR3 runs 10 residues. CDR3 region: CASGNTEAFF. The DNA for the CDR3 is TGTGCCAGCGGGAACACTGAAGCTTTCTTT.

The V and J genes are TRBV5-4 and TRBJ1-1, with 7 bases lining up with TRBD1. The ends lost 4 bases at V and 5 bases at J; junction bases unmatched: 8. CDR3 size: 14 residues. Germline V gene sequence: CDR1 SGHNT, CDR2 YYREEE (reference sequence). CDR3 protein: CASSMTGRETEAFF. CDR3 DNA: TGTGCCAGCAGCATGACAGGGAGAGAAACTGAAGCTTTCTTT.